These 7 T cell receptor beta chains originate from one sample sequenced in a study of CD8+CD57+ T cells in acquired aplastic anemia. The use of genomic DNA as template underpinned the TCR beta VDJ and CDR3 profiling. TCRdb re-called the reads with MiXCR, one entry per CDR3 protein. The sample includes about 110,000 distinct CDR3 sequences, 51% of them seen just once. Sequencing was carried out using sorted CD4+, CD8+, or CD8+CD57+ T cells (not recorded which) from PBMCs. Source of these receptors: a human donor in good health, serving as a control.

The chain joins TRBV2 to TRBJ2-1, with TRBD2 matching over 10 bases. The V gene end was trimmed by 5 bases and the J gene end by 6 bases; junction bases not matched to a gene: 4. The CDR3 length is 14 residues. Germline loops: CDR1 SNHLY, CDR2 FYNNEI. CDR3 bases: TGTGCCAGCAGTCCGTGGACTAGCGGCAATGAGCAGTTCTTC. Its protein is CASSPWTSGNEQFF.

The rearrangement joins TRBV3-1 to TRBJ1-4; possibly TRBD1 for D (5 bases). V lost 4 bases, J lost 10 bases, and 10 bases lay in between. This CDR3 has 12 residues. CDR1 and CDR2 from the germline V gene are LGHDT and YNNKEL (reference sequence). CDR3 region: CASSPSRGKLFF. The CDR3 DNA is TGTGCCAGCAGCCCAAGTAGGGGAAAACTGTTTTTT.

This clonotype was seen repeatedly, ten times or more. The chain combines TRBV12-3 or TRBV12-4 with TRBJ2-7, with D possibly matching TRBD1 (5 bases). The CDR3 is 13 residues long. V dropped 6 bases and J dropped 2 bases, with 11 bases sitting between them. CDR3 loop: CASSSDMTYEQYF. CDR3 nucleotide sequence: TGTGCCAGCAGCTCGGACATGACCTACGAGCAGTACTTC.

This sequence joins TRBV7-6 and TRBJ1-1; maybe TRBD1 (5 bases). Trimming left V 0 bases short and J 0 bases short, with 8 bases between. Germline CDR1 SGHVS, CDR2 FNYEAQ. The CDR3 consists of 15 residues. The CDR3 protein is CASSLATGMNTEAFF. CDR3 nucleotides: TGTGCCAGCAGCTTAGCTACAGGCATGAACACTGAAGCTTTCTTT.

The chain links TRBV19 to TRBJ1-1, with D possibly TRBD1 on 5 matching bases. The V gene's germline CDR1 is LNHDA and CDR2 SQIVND (reference sequence). V was pared by 1 base and J by 1 base, with 7 bases between. The CDR3 covers 14 residues. In nucleotides, the CDR3 is TGTGCCAGTAGTATAGGCGGGGGGAACACTGAAGCTTTCTTT. Amino acid sequence: CASSIGGGNTEAFF. The full variable domain, its missing parts supplied by reference TRBV19 and TRBJ1-1, is DGGITQSPKYLFRKEGQNVTLSCEQNLNHDAMYWYRQDPGQGLRLIYYSQIVNDFQKGDIAEGYSVSREKKESFPLTVTSAQKNPTAFYLCASSIGGGNTEAFFGQGTRLTVV.

This clonotype was counted ten times or more. The V call is TRBV7-9, the J call TRBJ2-2; D might be TRBD1 (6 bases). V lost 5 bases and J 2 bases, leaving 24 bases between the germline ends. The V gene's germline CDR1 is SEHNR and CDR2 FQNEAQ (reference sequence). The CDR3 runs 19 residues. CDR3 sequence: CASSPPDSAPQPNTGELFF. The CDR3 DNA reads TGTGCCAGCAGCCCCCCGGACAGCGCCCCACAACCTAACACCGGGGAGCTGTTTTTT.

Ten or more counts support this clonotype. The chain joins TRBV14 to TRBJ1-5; D remains ambiguous. V lost 8 bases, J lost 0 bases, and 5 bases lay in between. There are 12 residues in the CDR3. Germline CDR1 reads SGHDN; CDR2 reads FVKESK. The CDR3 DNA reads TGTGCCAGCCTCCGTAGCAATCAGCCCCAGCATTTT. Encoded protein: CASLRSNQPQHF.